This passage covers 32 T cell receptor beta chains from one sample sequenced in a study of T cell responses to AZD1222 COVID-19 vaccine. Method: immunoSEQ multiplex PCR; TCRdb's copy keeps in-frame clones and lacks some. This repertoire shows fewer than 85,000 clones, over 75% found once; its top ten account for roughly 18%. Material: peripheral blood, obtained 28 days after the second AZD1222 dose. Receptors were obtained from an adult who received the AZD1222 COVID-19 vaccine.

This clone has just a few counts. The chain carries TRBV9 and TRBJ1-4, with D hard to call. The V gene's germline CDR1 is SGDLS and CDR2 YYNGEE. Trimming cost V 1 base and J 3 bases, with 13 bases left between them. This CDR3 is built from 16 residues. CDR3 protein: CASSVLSGSSNEKLFF. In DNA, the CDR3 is TGTGCCAGCAGCGTACTATCCGGCAGTTCTAATGAAAAACTGTTTTTT.

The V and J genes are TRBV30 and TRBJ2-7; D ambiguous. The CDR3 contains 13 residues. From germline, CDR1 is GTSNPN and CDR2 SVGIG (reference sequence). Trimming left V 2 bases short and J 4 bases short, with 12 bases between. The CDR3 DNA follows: TGTGCCTGGAGTAGAGGTCCCCGGTACGAGCAGTACTTC. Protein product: CAWSRGPRYEQYF.

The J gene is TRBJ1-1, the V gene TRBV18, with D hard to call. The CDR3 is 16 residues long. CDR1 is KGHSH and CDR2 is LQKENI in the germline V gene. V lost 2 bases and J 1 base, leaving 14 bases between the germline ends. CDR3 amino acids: CASSPDGELSNTEAFF. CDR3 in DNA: TGTGCCAGCTCACCAGACGGGGAACTCTCGAACACTGAAGCTTTCTTT.

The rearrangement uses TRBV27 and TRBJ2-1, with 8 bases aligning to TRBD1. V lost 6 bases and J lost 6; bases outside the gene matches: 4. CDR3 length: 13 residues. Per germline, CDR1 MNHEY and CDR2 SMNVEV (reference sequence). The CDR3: CASRTRGRNEQFF. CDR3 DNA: TGTGCCAGCAGGACCAGGGGGCGCAATGAGCAGTTCTTC.

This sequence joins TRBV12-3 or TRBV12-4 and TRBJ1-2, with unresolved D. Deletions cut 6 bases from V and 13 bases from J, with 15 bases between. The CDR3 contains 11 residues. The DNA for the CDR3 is TGTGCCAGCAGCCTCACTTCCTTTCGCACCTTC. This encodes CASSLTSFRTF.

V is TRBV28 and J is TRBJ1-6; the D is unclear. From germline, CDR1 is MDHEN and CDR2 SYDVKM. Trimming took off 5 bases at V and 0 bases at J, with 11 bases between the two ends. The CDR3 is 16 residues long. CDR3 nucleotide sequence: TGTGCCAGCAGTCGGACCCAAAGCTCCTATAATTCACCCCTCCACTTT. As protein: CASSRTQSSYNSPLHF.

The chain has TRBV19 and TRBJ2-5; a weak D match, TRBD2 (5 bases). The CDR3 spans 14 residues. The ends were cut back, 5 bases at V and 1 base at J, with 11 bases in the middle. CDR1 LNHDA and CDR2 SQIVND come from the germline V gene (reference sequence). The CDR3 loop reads CASSRGSTQETQYF. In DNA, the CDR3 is TGTGCCAGTAGTCGAGGGTCCACCCAAGAGACCCAGTACTTC. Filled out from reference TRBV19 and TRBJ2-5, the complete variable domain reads DGGITQSPKYLFRKEGQNVTLSCEQNLNHDAMYWYRQDPGQGLRLIYYSQIVNDFQKGDIAEGYSVSREKKESFPLTVTSAQKNPTAFYLCASSRGSTQETQYFGPGTRLLVL.

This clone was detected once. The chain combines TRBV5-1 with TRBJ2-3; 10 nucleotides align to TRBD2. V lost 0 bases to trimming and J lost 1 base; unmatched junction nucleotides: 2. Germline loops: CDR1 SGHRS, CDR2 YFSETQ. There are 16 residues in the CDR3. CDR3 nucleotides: TGCGCCAGCAGCTTGGGTCTAGCGGGGGGCACAGATACGCAGTATTTT. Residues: CASSLGLAGGTDTQYF.

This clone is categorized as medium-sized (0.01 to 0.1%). The DNA of the CDR3 is TGTGCCAGCAGCCCTCGCCAGGGGTCGAACACTGAAGCTTTCTTT. Translating it yields CASSPRQGSNTEAFF. The chain couples TRBV7-2 to TRBJ1-1; D might be TRBD1 (6 bases). Germline lookup yields CDR1 SGHTA and CDR2 FQGNSA. This CDR3 spans 15 amino acids. The V gene lost 5 bases and the J gene lost 1 base, with 14 bases spanning the gap.

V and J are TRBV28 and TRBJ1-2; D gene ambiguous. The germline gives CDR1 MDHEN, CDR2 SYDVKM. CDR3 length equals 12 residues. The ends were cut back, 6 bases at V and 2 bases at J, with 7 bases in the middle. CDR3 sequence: CASRKPNYGYTF. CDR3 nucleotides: TGTGCCAGCAGAAAACCCAACTATGGCTACACCTTC.

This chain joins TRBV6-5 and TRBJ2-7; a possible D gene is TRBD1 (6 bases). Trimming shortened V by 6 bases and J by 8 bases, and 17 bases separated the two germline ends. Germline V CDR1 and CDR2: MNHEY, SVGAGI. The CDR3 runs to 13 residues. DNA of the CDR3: TGTGCCAGCAGAAAAAACAGGGACATGAAGCAGTACTTC. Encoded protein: CASRKNRDMKQYF.

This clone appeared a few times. The chain's CDR3 is CASADGTSGARRTGELFF. For the CDR3, the DNA is TGTGCCAGCGCAGACGGGACTAGCGGGGCTCGGCGGACCGGGGAGCTGTTTTTT. The chain uses TRBV5-4 and TRBJ2-2; the match to TRBD2 covers 13 bases. The junction had 14 bases not matched to a gene; V was cut back by 7 bases and J by 5 bases. The CDR3 loop spans 18 amino acids. Germline V CDR1 and CDR2: SGHNT, YYREEE (reference sequence). The whole variable domain, remainder taken from reference TRBV5-4 and TRBJ2-2, is ETGVTQSPTHLIKTRGQQVTLRCSSQSGHNTVSWYQQALGQGPQFIFQYYREEENGRGNFPPRFSGLQFPNYSSELNVNALELDDSALYLCASADGTSGARRTGELFFGEGSRLTVL.

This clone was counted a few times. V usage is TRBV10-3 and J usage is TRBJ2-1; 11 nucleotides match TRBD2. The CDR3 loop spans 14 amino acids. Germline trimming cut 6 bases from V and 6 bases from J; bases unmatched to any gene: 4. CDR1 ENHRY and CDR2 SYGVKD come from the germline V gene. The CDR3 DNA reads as TGTGCCATCAGCCCTAGCGGGGGGCTCAATGAGCAGTTCTTC. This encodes CAISPSGGLNEQFF.

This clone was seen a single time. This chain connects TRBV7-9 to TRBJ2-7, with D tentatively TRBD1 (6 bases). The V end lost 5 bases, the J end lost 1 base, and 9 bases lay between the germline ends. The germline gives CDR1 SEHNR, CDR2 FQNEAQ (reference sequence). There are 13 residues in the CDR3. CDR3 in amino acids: CASSRTESYEQYF. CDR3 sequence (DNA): TGTGCCAGCAGCCGGACAGAATCCTACGAGCAGTACTTC. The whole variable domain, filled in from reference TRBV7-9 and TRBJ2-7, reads DTGVSQNPRHKITKRGQNVTFRCDPISEHNRLYWYRQTLGQGPEFLTYFQNEAQLEKSRLLSDRFSAERPKGSFSTLEIQRTEQGDSAMYLCASSRTESYEQYFGPGTRLTVT.

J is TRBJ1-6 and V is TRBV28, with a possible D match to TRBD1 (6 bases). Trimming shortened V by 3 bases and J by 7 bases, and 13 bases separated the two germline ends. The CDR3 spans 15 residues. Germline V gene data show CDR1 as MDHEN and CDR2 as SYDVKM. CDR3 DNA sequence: TGTGCCAGCAGTTTGGGGGGGCGGACAAATTCACCCCTCCACTTT. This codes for CASSLGGRTNSPLHF.

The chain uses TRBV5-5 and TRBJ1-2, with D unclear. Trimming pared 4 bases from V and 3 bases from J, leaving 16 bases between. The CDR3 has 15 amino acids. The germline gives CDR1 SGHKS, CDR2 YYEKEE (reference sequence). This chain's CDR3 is CASSPTPSSDYGYTF. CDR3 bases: TGTGCCAGCAGCCCCACCCCCAGCTCGGACTATGGCTACACCTTC.

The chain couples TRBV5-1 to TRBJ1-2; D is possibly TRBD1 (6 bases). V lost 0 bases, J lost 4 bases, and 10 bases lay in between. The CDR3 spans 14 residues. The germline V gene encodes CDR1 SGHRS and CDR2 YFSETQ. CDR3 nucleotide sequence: TGCGCCAGCAGCTTGGAGACAGGCAGCTATGGCTACACCTTC. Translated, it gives CASSLETGSYGYTF.

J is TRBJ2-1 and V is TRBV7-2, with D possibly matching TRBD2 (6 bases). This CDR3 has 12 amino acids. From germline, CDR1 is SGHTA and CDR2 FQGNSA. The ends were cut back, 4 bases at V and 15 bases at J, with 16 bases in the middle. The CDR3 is CASSSGGATRFF. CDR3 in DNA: TGTGCCAGCAGCTCAGGAGGGGCCACCAGGTTCTTC.

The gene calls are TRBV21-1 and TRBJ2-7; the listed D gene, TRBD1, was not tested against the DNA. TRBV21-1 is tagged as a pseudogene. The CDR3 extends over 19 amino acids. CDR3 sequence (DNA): TGTGCCAGCAGCAGCAGTCGCCCCCCCCGGGACAGGGGAAACTACGAGCAGTACTTC. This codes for CASSSSRPPRDRGNYEQYF.

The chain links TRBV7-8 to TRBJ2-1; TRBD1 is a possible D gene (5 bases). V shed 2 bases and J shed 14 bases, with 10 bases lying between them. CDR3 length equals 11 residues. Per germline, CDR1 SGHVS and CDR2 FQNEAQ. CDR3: CASSLKTVKFF. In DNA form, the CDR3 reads TGTGCCAGCAGCTTAAAGACAGTAAAGTTCTTC.

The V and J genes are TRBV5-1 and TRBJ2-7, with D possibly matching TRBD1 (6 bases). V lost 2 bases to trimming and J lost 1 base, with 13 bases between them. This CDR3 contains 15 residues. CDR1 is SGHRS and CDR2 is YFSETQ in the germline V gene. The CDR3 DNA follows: TGCGCCAGCAGCTTAGTCCCGGGACAATCCTACGAGCAGTACTTC. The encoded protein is CASSLVPGQSYEQYF. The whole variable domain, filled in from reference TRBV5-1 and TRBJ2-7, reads KAGVTQTPRYLIKTRGQQVTLSCSPISGHRSVSWYQQTPGQGLQFLFEYFSETQRNKGNFPGRFSGRQFSNSRSEMNVSTLELGDSALYLCASSLVPGQSYEQYFGPGTRLTVT.

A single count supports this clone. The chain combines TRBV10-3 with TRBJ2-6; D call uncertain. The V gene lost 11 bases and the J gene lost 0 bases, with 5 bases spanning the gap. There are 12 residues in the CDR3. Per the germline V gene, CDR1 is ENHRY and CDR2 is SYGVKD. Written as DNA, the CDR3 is TGTGCCCTCGGCTCTGGGGCCAACGTCCTGACTTTC. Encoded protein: CALGSGANVLTF.

The CDR3 region has the DNA TGTGCCAGCGTACAGGGTTTAGGTCAGCCCCAGCATTTT. Residues: CASVQGLGQPQHF. The rearrangement joins TRBV2 to TRBJ1-5, with a weak D call TRBD1 (6 bases). Germline V gene lookup returns CDR1 SNHLY and CDR2 FYNNEI. Trimming removed 8 bases at V and 6 bases at J, with 14 bases between. CDR3 length: 13 residues.

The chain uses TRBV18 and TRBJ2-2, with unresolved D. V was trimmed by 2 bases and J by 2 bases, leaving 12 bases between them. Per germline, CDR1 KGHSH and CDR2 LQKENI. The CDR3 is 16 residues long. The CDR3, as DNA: TGTGCCAGCTCACCATCTCAGGTGGTTAACACCGGGGAGCTGTTTTTT. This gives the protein CASSPSQVVNTGELFF.

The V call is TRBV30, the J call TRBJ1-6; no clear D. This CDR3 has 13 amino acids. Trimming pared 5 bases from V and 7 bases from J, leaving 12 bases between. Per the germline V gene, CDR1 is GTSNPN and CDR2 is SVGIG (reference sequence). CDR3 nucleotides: TGTGCCTGGCGCGGTCAGGCCAATTCACCCCTCCACTTT. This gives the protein CAWRGQANSPLHF.

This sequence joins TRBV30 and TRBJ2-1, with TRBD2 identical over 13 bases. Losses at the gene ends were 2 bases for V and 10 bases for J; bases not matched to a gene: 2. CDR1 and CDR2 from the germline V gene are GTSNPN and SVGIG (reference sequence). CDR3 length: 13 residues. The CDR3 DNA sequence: TGTGCCTGGAGTCCGGGACTAGCGGGGGAGCAGTTCTTC. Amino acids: CAWSPGLAGEQFF. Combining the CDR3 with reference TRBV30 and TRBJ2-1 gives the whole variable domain SQTIHQWPATLVQPVGSPLSLECTVEGTSNPNLYWYRQAAGRGLQLLFYSVGIGQISSEVPQNLSASRPQDRQFILSSKKLLLSDSGFYLCAWSPGLAGEQFFGPGTRLTVL.

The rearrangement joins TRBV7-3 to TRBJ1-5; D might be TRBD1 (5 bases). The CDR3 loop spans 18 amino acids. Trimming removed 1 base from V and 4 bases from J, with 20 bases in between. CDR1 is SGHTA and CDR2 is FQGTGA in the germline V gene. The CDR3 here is CASSLKQGSTMGNQPQHF. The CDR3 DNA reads TGTGCCAGCAGCTTAAAGCAGGGTTCTACCATGGGGAATCAGCCCCAGCATTTT.

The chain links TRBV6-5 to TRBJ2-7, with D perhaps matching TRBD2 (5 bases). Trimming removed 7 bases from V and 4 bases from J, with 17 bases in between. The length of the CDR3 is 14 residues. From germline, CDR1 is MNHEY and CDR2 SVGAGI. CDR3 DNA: TGTGCCAGCACGCGGACGGGGAGTTCGTACGAGCAGTACTTC. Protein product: CASTRTGSSYEQYF.

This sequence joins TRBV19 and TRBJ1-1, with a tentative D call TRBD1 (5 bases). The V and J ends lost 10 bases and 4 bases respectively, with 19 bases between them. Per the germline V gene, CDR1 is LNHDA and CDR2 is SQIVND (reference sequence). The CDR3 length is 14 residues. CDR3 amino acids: CATNPGPTATEAFF. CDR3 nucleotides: TGTGCCACAAATCCGGGACCAACCGCCACTGAAGCTTTCTTT. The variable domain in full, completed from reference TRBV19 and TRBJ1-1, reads DGGITQSPKYLFRKEGQNVTLSCEQNLNHDAMYWYRQDPGQGLRLIYYSQIVNDFQKGDIAEGYSVSREKKESFPLTVTSAQKNPTAFYLCATNPGPTATEAFFGQGTRLTVV.

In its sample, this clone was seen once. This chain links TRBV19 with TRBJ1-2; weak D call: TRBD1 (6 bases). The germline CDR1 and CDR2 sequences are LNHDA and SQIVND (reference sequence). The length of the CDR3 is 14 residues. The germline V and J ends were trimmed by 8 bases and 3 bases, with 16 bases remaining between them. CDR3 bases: TGTGCCAGTCGACCGAACAGGGATGACTATGGCTACACCTTC. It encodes CASRPNRDDYGYTF. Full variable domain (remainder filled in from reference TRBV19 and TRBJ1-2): DGGITQSPKYLFRKEGQNVTLSCEQNLNHDAMYWYRQDPGQGLRLIYYSQIVNDFQKGDIAEGYSVSREKKESFPLTVTSAQKNPTAFYLCASRPNRDDYGYTFGSGTRLTVV.

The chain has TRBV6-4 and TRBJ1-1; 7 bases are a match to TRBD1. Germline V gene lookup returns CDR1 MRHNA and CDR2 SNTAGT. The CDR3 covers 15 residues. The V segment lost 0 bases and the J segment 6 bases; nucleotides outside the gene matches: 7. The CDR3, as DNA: TGTGCCAGCAGTGACTCGGCAGGGGGTATATCTGAAGCTTTCTTT. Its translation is CASSDSAGGISEAFF.

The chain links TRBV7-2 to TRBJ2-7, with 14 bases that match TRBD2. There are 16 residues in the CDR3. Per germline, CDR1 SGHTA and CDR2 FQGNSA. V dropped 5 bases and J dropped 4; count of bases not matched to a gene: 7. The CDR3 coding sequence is TGTGCCAGCAGCCCGGGACTAGCGGGGGCGGGGTACGAGCAGTACTTC. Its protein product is CASSPGLAGAGYEQYF.